Listed here is a single T cell receptor (beta chain). The CDR3 loop spans 13 amino acids. Germline loops: CDR1 SEHNR, CDR2 FQNEAQ (reference sequence). V shed 3 bases, J shed 8 bases, and the junction held 4 bases outside the gene matches. The data were obtained in a study of blood T cell repertoires in COVID-19. Study background: Acute and convalescent COVID-19 samples came from the United States, Italy and Spain. The analysed material was cDNA or gDNA that came from T cells, B-cell-depleted T cells, or PBMCs.

Repertoires were generated with immunoSEQ multiplex PCR, while TCRdb's copy carries only in-frame clones and drops some. The sample shows roughly 30,000 clones, 84% of them seen only once. The rearrangement joins TRBV7-9 to TRBJ2-7; TRBD1 agrees at 10 bases. The TCR sequence derives from a human donor in a cohort sampled during active COVID-19. Sequencing used peripheral blood. The chain's CDR3 is CASSFSGQGKQYF. DNA of the CDR3: TGTGCCAGCAGCTTCTCGGGACAGGGGAAGCAGTACTTC.